The 25 T cell receptor beta chains listed next were all sequenced from one sample in a study of technical replicates of blood from several donors. TCRdb's table, derived via immunoSEQ multiplex PCR, lists solely in-frame clones and lacks some. The sample holds some 74,000 clones, 95% seen once. Sequencing was done on a sample of T cells isolated from PBMCs. The origin of the receptors is a human donor in good health.

V is TRBV15 and J is TRBJ2-7; tentatively, D is TRBD1 (6 bases). The V and J ends lost 0 bases and 1 base respectively, with 10 bases between them. This CDR3 has 15 amino acids. Germline V gene sequence: CDR1 LNHNV, CDR2 YYDKDF (reference sequence). The CDR3, as DNA: TGTGCCACCAGCAGAGACAGGGGAGTTTCCTACGAGCAGTACTTC. Translating it yields CATSRDRGVSYEQYF. The complete variable domain, with remaining parts taken from reference TRBV15 and TRBJ2-7, reads DAMVIQNPRYQVTQFGKPVTLSCSQTLNHNVMYWYQQKSSQAPKLLFHYYDKDFNNEADTPDNFQSRRPNTSFCFLDIRSPGLGDTAMYLCATSRDRGVSYEQYFGPGTRLTVT.

This clone is a singleton in its sample. V is TRBV19 and J is TRBJ1-1, with 11 bases that match TRBD1. Trimming cost V 4 bases and J 7 bases; bases outside gene matches: 5. In germline, CDR1 is LNHDA, CDR2 SQIVND (reference sequence). The CDR3 has 14 amino acids. The CDR3 sequence is CASSTGQGADEAFF. The CDR3 DNA sequence: TGTGCCAGTAGTACTGGACAGGGGGCAGATGAAGCTTTCTTT.

CDR3 nucleotides: TGTGCCAGAAGCCCTAGGACAGGGGAGGCCAAAAACATTCAGTACTTC. Translated: CARSPRTGEAKNIQYF. The chain combines TRBV5-3 with TRBJ2-4, with 9 bases identical to TRBD1. TRBV5-3 has ORF status, its function being uncertain. V lost 4 bases to trimming and J lost 1 base; unmatched junction nucleotides: 6. The CDR3 length is 16 residues.

This chain uses TRBV11-2 with TRBJ1-2; 8 bases are a match to TRBD1. This CDR3 has 15 residues. Trimming took 2 bases from V and 1 from J; bases not matched to a gene: 3. Germline CDR1 SGHAT, CDR2 FQNNGV. The CDR3 nucleotides are TGTGCCAGCAGCTTAACGACAGGGGTTAACTATGGCTACACCTTC. Amino acid sequence: CASSLTTGVNYGYTF.

This chain joins TRBV7-8 and TRBJ2-7; 7 bases fit TRBD1. The CDR3 extends over 15 amino acids. V was clipped by 3 bases and J by 2 bases; unmatched bases: 7. CDR1 is SGHVS and CDR2 is FQNEAQ in the germline V gene. The CDR3: CASSFLDRITYEQYF. The CDR3 DNA sequence: TGTGCCAGCAGCTTTTTGGACAGGATAACCTACGAGCAGTACTTC.

The V gene is TRBV6-1, the J gene TRBJ2-1; tentative D call: TRBD1 (6 bases). V lost 3 bases, J lost 8 bases, and 11 bases lay in between. The CDR3 loop spans 13 amino acids. Germline-derived CDR1 and CDR2 are MNHNS and SASEGT. The CDR3, as DNA: TGTGCCAGCAGTGAGATAGGGGGACATGAGCAGTTCTTC. It is translated as CASSEIGGHEQFF.

The rearrangement joins TRBV30 to TRBJ1-1, with no clear D. Per the germline V gene, CDR1 is GTSNPN and CDR2 is SVGIG (reference sequence). V dropped 5 bases and J dropped 11 bases, with 12 bases sitting between them. The CDR3 spans 10 residues. The CDR3 region is CAWEKSKAFF. Written as DNA, the CDR3 is TGTGCCTGGGAGAAGAGTAAGGCTTTCTTT.

This clone was seen once. The chain recombines TRBV6-5 with TRBJ2-1, with a tentative D call TRBD2 (5 bases). Germline assignment: CDR1 MNHEY and CDR2 SVGAGI. Trimming took 0 bases from V and 3 from J, leaving 9 bases between them. The CDR3 is 15 residues long. CDR3 protein: CASSYSASNYNEQFF. CDR3 in DNA: TGTGCCAGCAGTTACTCGGCTAGCAACTACAATGAGCAGTTCTTC.

The J gene is TRBJ2-7, the V gene TRBV2; TRBD1 might be the D (5 bases). Germline values: CDR1 SNHLY, CDR2 FYNNEI. Trimming stripped 6 bases from V and 2 bases from J, with 8 bases between. CDR3 length: 12 residues. The CDR3 here is CASRVTAYEQYF. CDR3 DNA sequence: TGTGCCAGCAGGGTGACAGCCTACGAGCAGTACTTC.

The chain combines TRBV6-1 with TRBJ2-7; 10 bases line up with TRBD1. CDR1 MNHNS and CDR2 SASEGT come from the germline V gene. The trim removed 2 bases at V and 1 base at J, leaving 11 bases unmatched. CDR3 length: 18 amino acids. CDR3 nucleotides: TGTGCCAGCAGTGAAATGACAGGGGGCCGGTTCTTATCCTACGAGCAGTACTTC. This codes for CASSEMTGGRFLSYEQYF.

In this sample, this clone turned up once. This chain connects TRBV27 to TRBJ1-1; 8 nucleotides match TRBD1. CDR3 length: 14 amino acids. Unmatched junction bases numbered 4, after V lost 2 bases and J lost 5 bases. In germline, CDR1 is MNHEY, CDR2 SMNVEV (reference sequence). CDR3 in DNA: TGTGCCAGCAGTTTACAGGGGGCGAGAACTGAAGCTTTCTTT. It translates to CASSLQGARTEAFF.

V is TRBV6-1 and J is TRBJ1-3; D remains unclear. V shed 4 bases and J shed 1 base, with 11 bases lying between them. Germline CDR1 and CDR2: MNHNS and SASEGT. This CDR3 is built from 15 residues. CDR3 residues: CASSVEGGSGNTIYF. DNA for the CDR3: TGTGCCAGCAGTGTAGAGGGCGGTTCTGGAAACACCATATATTTT.

The chain links TRBV7-9 to TRBJ2-1, with D unclear. V lost 1 base and J 8 bases, leaving 9 bases between the germline ends. This CDR3 has 13 amino acids. Germline V gives CDR1 SEHNR, CDR2 FQNEAQ (reference sequence). The CDR3 loop reads CASSLVHEDEQFF. For the CDR3, the DNA is TGTGCCAGCAGCTTAGTCCACGAGGATGAGCAGTTCTTC.

The chain combines TRBV30 with TRBJ1-1; D not resolved. The CDR3 has 12 amino acids. Germline V lookup: CDR1 GTSNPN, CDR2 SVGIG (reference sequence). V dropped 0 bases and J dropped 5 bases, with 7 bases sitting between them. CDR3 sequence: CAWSVAGTEAFF. CDR3 sequence (DNA): TGTGCCTGGAGTGTAGCGGGAACTGAAGCTTTCTTT.

In this sample, this clone turned up once. V is TRBV7-9 and J is TRBJ1-1, with 7 bases matching TRBD1. The germline V gene encodes CDR1 SEHNR and CDR2 FQNEAQ (reference sequence). This CDR3 contains 14 residues. J was trimmed by 8 bases and V by 8 bases; bases with no gene match: 14. This chain's CDR3 is CASDLSTGVSEAFF. The CDR3 DNA reads as TGTGCCAGCGATTTAAGTACAGGGGTCTCCGAAGCTTTCTTT.

The chain couples TRBV5-4 to TRBJ2-1; D is undetermined. The CDR3 has 13 residues. The V end was cut by 5 bases, the J end by 6 bases, with 12 bases between. Germline V gene lookup returns CDR1 SGHNT and CDR2 YYREEE (reference sequence). This CDR3 reads CASRSTMGNEQFF. In DNA, the CDR3 is TGTGCCAGCAGGTCAACTATGGGCAATGAGCAGTTCTTC.

This rearrangement joins TRBV5-5 to TRBJ2-7; D is unresolved. V lost 2 bases, J lost 4 bases, and 10 bases lay in between. The CDR3 length is 13 residues. The germline gives CDR1 SGHKS, CDR2 YYEKEE (reference sequence). The CDR3 loop reads CASSFGLNYEQYF. The CDR3 DNA reads as TGTGCCAGCAGCTTTGGCTTAAATTACGAGCAGTACTTC. Supplemented by reference TRBV5-5 and TRBJ2-7, the full variable domain reads DAGVTQSPTHLIKTRGQQVTLRCSPISGHKSVSWYQQVLGQGPQFIFQYYEKEERGRGNFPDRFSARQFPNYSSELNVNALLLGDSALYLCASSFGLNYEQYFGPGTRLTVT.

The rearrangement links TRBV7-3 to TRBJ1-5, with 7 bases identical to TRBD1. Germline-derived CDR1 and CDR2 are SGHTA and FQGTGA. V dropped 4 bases and J dropped 5; count of bases not matched to a gene: 2. This CDR3 is built from 13 residues. CDR3 protein: CASSYDRDQPQHF. Written as DNA, the CDR3 is TGTGCCAGCAGCTACGACAGGGATCAGCCCCAGCATTTT.

The gene calls are TRBV6-4 and TRBJ1-2; 10 bases line up with TRBD1. The V gene end was trimmed by 4 bases and the J gene end by 5 bases; junction bases not matched to a gene: 4. Germline CDR1 reads MRHNA; CDR2 reads SNTAGT. CDR3 length: 14 amino acids. In DNA, the CDR3 is TGTGCCAGCAGTGCGACAGGGGGCGGGTATGGCTACACCTTC. It specifies CASSATGGGYGYTF.

This clone showed up just once. The V call is TRBV6-5, the J call TRBJ2-7; D possibly corresponds to TRBD2 (6 bases). The CDR3 loop spans 13 amino acids. Germline loops: CDR1 MNHEY, CDR2 SVGAGI. With 8 bases removed from V and 3 bases from J, the gap between germline ends came to 14 bases. The CDR3 coding sequence is TGTGCCAGCCGGGAGACTGGGGACTACGAGCAGTACTTC. This sequence encodes CASRETGDYEQYF.

This sequence joins TRBV18 and TRBJ1-1; 8 bases align to TRBD1. V was pared by 2 bases and J by 3 bases, with 11 bases of the junction left unmatched. Germline V gene sequence: CDR1 KGHSH, CDR2 LQKENI. The CDR3 extends over 17 amino acids. Here the CDR3 reads CASSPTTTLTGDTEAFF. DNA of the CDR3: TGTGCCAGCTCACCAACCACCACTTTGACAGGGGACACTGAAGCTTTCTTT.

V and J are TRBV5-4 and TRBJ2-7, with 13 nucleotides matching TRBD2. CDR1 and CDR2 from the germline V gene are SGHNT and YYREEE (reference sequence). CDR3 length: 16 amino acids. With 3 bases clipped from V and 0 bases from J, the junction kept 3 bases outside the gene matches. The CDR3 sequence: CASSWGLAGSSYEQYF. In DNA form, the CDR3 reads TGTGCCAGCAGCTGGGGACTAGCGGGGTCCTCCTACGAGCAGTACTTC.

This chain links TRBV19 with TRBJ2-7; TRBD1 is a possible D gene (6 bases). Germline V gene sequence: CDR1 LNHDA, CDR2 SQIVND (reference sequence). This CDR3 has 15 residues. V dropped 2 bases and J dropped 3 bases, with 14 bases sitting between them. This CDR3 is CASSISGTRFYEQYF. CDR3 sequence (DNA): TGTGCCAGTAGTATATCAGGGACAAGATTCTACGAGCAGTACTTC.

V and J are TRBV18 and TRBJ1-3, with no clear D. From germline, CDR1 is KGHSH and CDR2 LQKENI. The CDR3 is 13 residues long. Trimming took 5 bases from V and 0 from J, leaving 5 bases between them. Here the CDR3 reads CASSEVSGNTIYF. The CDR3 nucleotides read TGTGCCAGCTCAGAGGTCTCTGGAAACACCATATATTTT.

The chain uses TRBV29-1 and TRBJ1-1; D is unresolved. The CDR3 loop spans 12 amino acids. Trimming left V 4 bases short and J 6 bases short, with 12 bases between. Germline V gives CDR1 SQVTM, CDR2 ANQGSEA. The CDR3 is CSVVTEVPEAFF. The CDR3 nucleotides read TGCAGCGTTGTAACGGAGGTCCCTGAAGCTTTCTTT. Full variable domain (outside the CDR3, taken from reference TRBV29-1 and TRBJ1-1): SAVISQKPSRDICQRGTSLTIQCQVDSQVTMMFWYRQQPGQSLTLIATANQGSEATYESGFVIDKFPISRPNLTFSTLTVSNMSPEDSSIYLCSVVTEVPEAFFGQGTRLTVV.